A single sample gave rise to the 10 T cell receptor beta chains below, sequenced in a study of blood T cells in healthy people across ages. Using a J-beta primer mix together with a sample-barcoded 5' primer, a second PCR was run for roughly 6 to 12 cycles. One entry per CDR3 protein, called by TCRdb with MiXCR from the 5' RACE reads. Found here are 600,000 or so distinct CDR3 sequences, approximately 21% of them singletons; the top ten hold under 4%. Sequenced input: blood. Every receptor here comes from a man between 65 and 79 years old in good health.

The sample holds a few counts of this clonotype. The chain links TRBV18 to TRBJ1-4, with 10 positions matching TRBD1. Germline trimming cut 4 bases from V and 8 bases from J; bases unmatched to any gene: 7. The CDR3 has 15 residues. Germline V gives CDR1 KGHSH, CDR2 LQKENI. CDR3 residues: CASSLVGQGNEKLFF. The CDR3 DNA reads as TGTGCCAGCTCACTTGTGGGACAGGGGAACGAAAAACTGTTTTTT.

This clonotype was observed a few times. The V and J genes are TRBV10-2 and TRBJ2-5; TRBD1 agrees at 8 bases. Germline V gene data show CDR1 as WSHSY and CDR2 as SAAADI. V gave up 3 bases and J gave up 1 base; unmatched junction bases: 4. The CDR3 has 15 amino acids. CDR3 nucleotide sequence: TGCGCCAGCAGTGATCCCGGGACAGGCCAAGAGACCCAGTACTTC. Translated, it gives CASSDPGTGQETQYF.

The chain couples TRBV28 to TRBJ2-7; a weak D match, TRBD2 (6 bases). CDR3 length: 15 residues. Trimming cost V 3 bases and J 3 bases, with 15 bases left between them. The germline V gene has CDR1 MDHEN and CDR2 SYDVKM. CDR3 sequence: CASSLGGATRYEQYF. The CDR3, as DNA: TGTGCCAGCAGTTTGGGCGGGGCCACCCGCTACGAGCAGTACTTC.

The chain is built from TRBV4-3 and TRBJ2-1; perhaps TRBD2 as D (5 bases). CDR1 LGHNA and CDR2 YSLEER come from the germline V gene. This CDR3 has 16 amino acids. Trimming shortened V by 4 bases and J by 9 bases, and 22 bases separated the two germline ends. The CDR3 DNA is TGCGCCAGCAGCCGCCAGACGGACTCGTCGTGGGGTGAGCAGTTCTTC. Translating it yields CASSRQTDSSWGEQFF.

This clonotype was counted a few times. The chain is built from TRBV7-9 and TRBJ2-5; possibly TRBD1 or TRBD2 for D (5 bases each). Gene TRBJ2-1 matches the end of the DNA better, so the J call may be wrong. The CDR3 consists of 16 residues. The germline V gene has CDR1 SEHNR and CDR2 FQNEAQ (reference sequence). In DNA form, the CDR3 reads TGTGCCAGCAGCTTAGCGCTGGGACGGCCCTCCTATGAGCAGTTCTTC. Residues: CASSLALGRPSYEQFF.

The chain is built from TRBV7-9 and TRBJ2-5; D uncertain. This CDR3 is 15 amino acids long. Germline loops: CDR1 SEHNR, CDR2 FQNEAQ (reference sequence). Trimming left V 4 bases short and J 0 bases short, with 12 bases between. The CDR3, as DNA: TGTGCCAGCAGCTCCATAGAGGTGTACCAAGAGACCCAGTACTTC. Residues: CASSSIEVYQETQYF.

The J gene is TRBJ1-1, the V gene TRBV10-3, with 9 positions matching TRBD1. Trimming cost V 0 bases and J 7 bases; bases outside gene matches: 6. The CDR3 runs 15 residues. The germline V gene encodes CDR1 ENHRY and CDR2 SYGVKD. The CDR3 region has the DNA TGTGCCATCAGTGAGTCTTACAGGGGGCAGGGTGAAGCTTTCTTT. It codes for CAISESYRGQGEAFF.

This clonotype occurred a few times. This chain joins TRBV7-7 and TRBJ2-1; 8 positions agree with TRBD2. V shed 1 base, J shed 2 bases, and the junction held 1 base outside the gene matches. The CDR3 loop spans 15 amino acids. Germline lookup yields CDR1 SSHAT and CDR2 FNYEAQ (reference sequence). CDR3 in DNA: TGTGCCAGCAGCTTAGAACTAGCGGCCTACAATGAGCAGTTCTTC. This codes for CASSLELAAYNEQFF.

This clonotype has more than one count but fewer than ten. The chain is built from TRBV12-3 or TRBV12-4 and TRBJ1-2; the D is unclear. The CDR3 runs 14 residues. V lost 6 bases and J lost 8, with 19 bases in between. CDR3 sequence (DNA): TGTGCCAGCAGCAATCAGCCCGAGGGAAGAGGCTACACCTTC. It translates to CASSNQPEGRGYTF.

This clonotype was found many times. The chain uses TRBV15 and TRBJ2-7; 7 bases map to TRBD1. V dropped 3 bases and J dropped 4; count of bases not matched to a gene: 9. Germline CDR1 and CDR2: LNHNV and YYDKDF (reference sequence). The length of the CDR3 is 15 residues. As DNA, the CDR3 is TGTGCCACCAGCAGCCCAGACAGGGTTCCTTACGAGCAGTACTTC. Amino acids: CATSSPDRVPYEQYF.